The 15 T cell receptor beta chains below come from one sample, sequenced in a study of shared clonotypes between healthy human individuals. Repertoires were generated with immunoSEQ multiplex PCR, while TCRdb's copy carries only in-frame clones and drops some. Among a few hundred thousand clones, less than 98% were seen once, and the ten largest hold around 0.058%. Sequenced sample: naive CD4+ T cells sorted from blood. The subset is: CD45RA+ positively selected. These receptors were obtained from a woman aged 25-40 years in good health.

CDR3 nucleotides: TGTGCCAGCAGCTCGACAATGAACACTGAAGCTTTCTTT. It specifies CASSSTMNTEAFF. The chain recombines TRBV13 with TRBJ1-1; no firm D call. Germline values: CDR1 PRHDT, CDR2 FYEKMQ (reference sequence). The CDR3 runs 13 residues. V was clipped by 4 bases and J by 0 bases, with 6 bases between them.

The V and J genes are TRBV4-2 and TRBJ2-1, with D perhaps TRBD2 (7 bases). Germline assignment: CDR1 LGHNA and CDR2 YNFKEQ. The CDR3 runs to 17 residues. V was clipped by 5 bases and J by 1 base, with 18 bases between them. CDR3 amino acids: CASSFDRRGPSYNEQFF. The CDR3 bases are TGTGCCAGCAGCTTCGATCGGCGGGGGCCTTCCTACAATGAGCAGTTCTTC.

V usage is TRBV10-3 and J usage is TRBJ1-2; no firm D call. The CDR3 spans 15 residues. The V gene's germline CDR1 is ENHRY and CDR2 SYGVKD. V shed 10 bases and J shed 2 bases, with 20 bases lying between them. CDR3 amino acids: CATSGGLEENYGYTF. The CDR3 bases are TGTGCCACCTCGGGTGGGCTGGAGGAGAACTATGGCTACACCTTC.

The chain uses TRBV6-5 and TRBJ2-6, with D possibly TRBD1 on 5 matching bases. CDR1 and CDR2 from the germline V gene are MNHEY and SVGAGI. The CDR3 is made up of 15 amino acids. The V gene lost 2 bases and the J gene lost 2 bases, with 7 bases spanning the gap. In nucleotides, the CDR3 is TGTGCCAGCAGTTACAAGGGGACTGGGGCCAACGTCCTGACTTTC. It is translated as CASSYKGTGANVLTF.

V and J are TRBV6-5 and TRBJ2-3, with D possibly called TRBD1 or TRBD2 (5 bases each). Trimming left V 4 bases short and J 4 bases short, with 9 bases between. The germline CDR1 and CDR2 sequences are MNHEY and SVGAGI. The CDR3 has 13 amino acids. This CDR3 reads CASSWGSADTQYF. The CDR3 coding sequence is TGTGCCAGCAGTTGGGGGTCGGCAGATACGCAGTATTTT.

The CDR3 region is CASSTGQGEGQPQHF. The CDR3 DNA is TGTGCCAGCAGTACCGGACAGGGTGAAGGGCAGCCCCAGCATTTT. The rearrangement uses TRBV28 and TRBJ1-5; TRBD1 agrees at 8 bases. Trimming cost V 5 bases and J 7 bases; bases outside gene matches: 10. The CDR3 has 15 residues. CDR1 MDHEN and CDR2 SYDVKM come from the germline V gene.

The V call is TRBV28, the J call TRBJ2-5, with TRBD1 identical over 10 bases. Germline trimming cut 8 bases from V and 2 bases from J; bases unmatched to any gene: 11. The CDR3 has 16 amino acids. CDR1 is MDHEN, CDR2 SYDVKM, per germline. The CDR3 sequence: CASLRGGTGEQETQYF. The CDR3 DNA reads TGTGCCAGCCTCCGGGGGGGGACAGGGGAGCAAGAGACCCAGTACTTC. Combining the CDR3 with reference TRBV28 and TRBJ2-5 gives the whole variable domain DVKVTQSSRYLVKRTGEKVFLECVQDMDHENMFWYRQDPGLGLRLIYFSYDVKMKEKGDIPEGYSVSREKKERFSLILESASTNQTSMYLCASLRGGTGEQETQYFGPGTRLLVL.

The chain combines TRBV6-1 with TRBJ1-3; weak D call: TRBD1 (5 bases). CDR1 and CDR2 (germline): MNHNS, SASEGT. The CDR3 runs 15 residues. Trimming removed 8 bases from V and 4 bases from J, with 18 bases in between. CDR3 nucleotides: TGTGCCAGCGTTTTTTGGGGGTCCCCCGGAAACACCATATATTTT. Amino acid sequence: CASVFWGSPGNTIYF.

Here the CDR3 reads CASSYRGGHGYTF. Here the CDR3 DNA reads TGTGCCAGCAGCTACAGGGGAGGTCATGGCTACACCTTC. V usage is TRBV7-9 and J usage is TRBJ1-2, with 7 bases that match TRBD1. The germline V gene has CDR1 SEHNR and CDR2 FQNEAQ (reference sequence). V lost 4 bases, J lost 6 bases, and 5 bases stayed unmatched. This CDR3 is 13 amino acids long.

V usage is TRBV18 and J usage is TRBJ2-5, with D perhaps TRBD2 (5 bases). Per the germline V gene, CDR1 is KGHSH and CDR2 is LQKENI. The CDR3 loop spans 13 amino acids. The V gene lost 3 bases and the J gene lost 5 bases, with 10 bases spanning the gap. The CDR3 spells CASSPPGMETQYF. The CDR3, as DNA: TGTGCCAGCTCACCCCCCGGGATGGAGACCCAGTACTTC.

This chain uses TRBV30 with TRBJ2-3; D uncertain. The CDR3 consists of 12 residues. Between the trimmed V and J ends, which lost 0 bases and 4 bases, there was a span of 5 bases. Germline assignment: CDR1 GTSNPN and CDR2 SVGIG (reference sequence). The CDR3 loop is CAWSVFPDTQYF. CDR3 bases: TGTGCCTGGAGTGTATTCCCAGATACGCAGTATTTT.

The gene calls are TRBV6-1 and TRBJ1-1; 10 bases align to TRBD1. This CDR3 contains 14 residues. The V segment lost 5 bases and the J segment 6 bases; nucleotides outside the gene matches: 6. CDR1 is MNHNS, CDR2 SASEGT, per germline. CDR3 region: CASSPRQGAPEAFF. The CDR3 coding sequence is TGTGCCAGCAGTCCGCGACAGGGGGCCCCTGAAGCTTTCTTT.

The chain carries TRBV19 and TRBJ2-1; D is perhaps TRBD1 or TRBD2 (5 bases each). CDR3 length: 13 residues. CDR1 is LNHDA and CDR2 is SQIVND in the germline V gene (reference sequence). V lost 7 bases to trimming and J lost 5 bases, with 12 bases between them. The CDR3 is CASIGVEDNEQFF. The CDR3 DNA sequence: TGTGCCAGTATAGGGGTGGAGGACAATGAGCAGTTCTTC.

The chain links TRBV28 to TRBJ1-2; TRBD1 aligns across 11 bases. Losses at the gene ends were 5 bases for V and 4 bases for J; bases not matched to a gene: 9. CDR1 is MDHEN, CDR2 SYDVKM, per germline. The CDR3 runs 16 residues. CDR3 in DNA: TGTGCCAGCAGTAGGGGACAGGGGGGGCTCGGCTATGGCTACACCTTC. Protein sequence: CASSRGQGGLGYGYTF.

This chain joins TRBV6-6 and TRBJ1-6; tentatively, D is TRBD1 (5 bases). Deletions cut 6 bases from V and 10 bases from J, with 19 bases between. This CDR3 comprises 15 residues. CDR1 and CDR2 from the germline V gene are MNHNY and SVGAGI (reference sequence). CDR3 coding DNA: TGTGCCAGCAGACCATGGGACGGGGCTCTATCACCCCTCCACTTT. Protein: CASRPWDGALSPLHF.